Listed here is a single T cell receptor (beta chain). It has no known antigen specificity. Qualities for individual bases were not recorded, and no much larger clone is one base off. This sample stems from a study of chemoradiotherapy in HPV16-positive cancers (dated by TCRdb to about 2022). A note on the overall study: Using functional T-cell assays on cells from a couple of HPV16-positive patients, the researchers defined candidate HPV-specific T-cell clones and common TCR motifs. The study set out to ask whether T-cell immunity against the HPV oncoproteins E6 and E7 changes over the course of chemoradiotherapy and whether that immunity affects survival. The candidate HPV-specific TCRs and motifs were then tracked in TCR repertoires from roughly 86 patients with HPV-related cancers.

Results and caveats for the whole study, not just this receptor: The survival association was reported for HPV16-positive patients, and the functional definition of HPV-specific T cells was derived from only two HPV16-positive patients. Improved recurrence-free survival in HPV16-positive patients was associated with expansion of HPV-responsive T cells during chemoradiotherapy. Expansion of candidate HPV-specific clones and E7-related TCR motifs was observed in the tumor microenvironment during treatment, whereas no such expansion was observed for non-HPV-specific T cells.

Because repertoires were sampled repeatedly during chemoradiotherapy, clonal expansion in the tumor microenvironment could be followed. The library was obtained by the immunoSEQ multiplex PCR assay. As stored in TCRdb, this immuneACCESS dataset retains in-frame rearrangements with V and J assigned. A fraction of the clones does not appear; measured against another copy, unresolved V genes explain less than half of the discrepancy, and the remainder lacks a known reason. The sample table holds some 6,200 clones, of which around 83% were seen once. About 2.1% of the sample is held by the ten biggest clonotypes. As encoded in the germline V gene, CDR1 is MDHEN while CDR2 is SYDVKM. V was cut back by 7 bases and J by 8 bases, leaving a gap of 17 bases between them. The CDR3 sequence holds 14 residues, the cysteine and phenylalanine included. The sequence is cut down to CDR3 DNA, 42 bases in frame from base 1.

Sequencing was performed on tumor tissue, taken from a patient who underwent chemoradiotherapy. The chain is made from TRBV28 and TRBJ1-4; matching of 5 bases hints at TRBD1 as the D gene. The clonotype comes from a human donor with HPV-associated anogenital cancer. The bases are TGTGCCAGCACTTTTAGGGGAGGTTTGGAAAAACTGTTTTTT. Translation gives CASTFRGGLEKLFF.